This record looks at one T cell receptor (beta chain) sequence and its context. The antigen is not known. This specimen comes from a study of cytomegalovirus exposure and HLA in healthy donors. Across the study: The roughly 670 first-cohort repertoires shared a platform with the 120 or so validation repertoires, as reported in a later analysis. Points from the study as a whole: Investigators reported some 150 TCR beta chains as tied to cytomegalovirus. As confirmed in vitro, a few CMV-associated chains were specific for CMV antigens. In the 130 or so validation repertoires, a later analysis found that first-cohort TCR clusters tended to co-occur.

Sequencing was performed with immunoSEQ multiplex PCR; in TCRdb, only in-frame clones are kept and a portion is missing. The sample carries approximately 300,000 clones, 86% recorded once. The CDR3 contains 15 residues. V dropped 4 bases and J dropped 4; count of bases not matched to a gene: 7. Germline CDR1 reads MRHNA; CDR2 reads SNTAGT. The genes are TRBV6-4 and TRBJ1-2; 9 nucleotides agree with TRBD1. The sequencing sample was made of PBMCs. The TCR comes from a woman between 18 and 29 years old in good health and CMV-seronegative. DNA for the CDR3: TGTGCCAGCAGTGCTACAGGGGGCTTTCGCTATGGCTACACCTTC. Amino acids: CASSATGGFRYGYTF.